The TCR beta chain described here comes from a study of cytomegalovirus exposure and HLA in healthy donors. The PCR had 60 Vbeta and 13 Jbeta primers. Clones were read by immunoSEQ multiplex PCR, and TCRdb kept only the in-frame ones, dropping some. In the table there are about 190,000 clones, about four fifths of which are singletons. In germline, CDR1 is SGHRS, CDR2 YFSETQ. The length of the CDR3 is 14 residues. Trimming shortened V by 0 bases and J by 1 base, and 5 bases separated the two germline ends. A note on this clone: Distinct nucleotide sequences in the sample also encode this CDR3.

This chain connects TRBV5-1 to TRBJ2-1; no clear D gene. The sequenced sample consisted of PBMCs. The sequence came from a woman in her twenties or thirties in good health and CMV-seropositive. CDR3 loop: CASSLGQSYNEQFF. The CDR3 nucleotides read TGCGCCAGCAGCTTGGGACAATCCTACAATGAGCAGTTCTTC.